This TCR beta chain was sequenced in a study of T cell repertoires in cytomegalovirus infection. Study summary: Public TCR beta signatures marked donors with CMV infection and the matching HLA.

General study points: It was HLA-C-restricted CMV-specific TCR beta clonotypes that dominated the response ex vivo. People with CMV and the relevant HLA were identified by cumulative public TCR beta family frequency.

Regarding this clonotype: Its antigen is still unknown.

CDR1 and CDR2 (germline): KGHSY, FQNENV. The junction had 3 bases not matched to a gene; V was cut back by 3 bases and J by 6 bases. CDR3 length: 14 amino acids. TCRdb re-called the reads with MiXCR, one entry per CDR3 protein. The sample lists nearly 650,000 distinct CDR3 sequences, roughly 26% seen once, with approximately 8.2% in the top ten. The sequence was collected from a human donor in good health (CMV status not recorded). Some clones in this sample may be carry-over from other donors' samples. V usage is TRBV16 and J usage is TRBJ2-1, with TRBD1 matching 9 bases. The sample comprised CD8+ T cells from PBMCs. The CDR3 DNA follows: TGTGCCAGCAGCCAGTGGACAGGGGTCAATGAGCAGTTCTTC. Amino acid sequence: CASSQWTGVNEQFF.